This is a list of T cell receptor beta chains from one sample in a study of blood T cell repertoires in COVID-19. This table comes from immunoSEQ multiplex PCR, and its TCRdb copy is limited to in-frame clones, with some not included. The sample has around 120,000 clones, 88% seen once. Sequences were obtained from peripheral blood. The source is a human donor in a cohort sampled during active COVID-19. The conserved cysteine and the conserved F or W are not part of the CDR3 here.

>TRBV4-1|TRBJ2-1
ASSQEQGTYNEQF
>TRBV7-8|TRBJ2-6
ASSGGTGTGANVLT
>TRBV2|TRBJ1-5
ASSRDRFSNQPQH
>TRBV7-8|TRBJ1-5
ASSLTGGGQPQH
>TRBV2|TRBJ1-2
ASSPWQDSGYT
>TRBV5-1|TRBJ2-3
ASSWRTSGGDTQY
>TRBV19|TRBJ2-2
ASSGVAANTGELF
>TRBV4-1|TRBJ2-7
ASSQDWDSRYSYEQY
>TRBV19|TRBJ1-1
ASSTLGTANTEAF
>TRBV4-1|TRBJ2-2
ASSLGTGGNTGELF